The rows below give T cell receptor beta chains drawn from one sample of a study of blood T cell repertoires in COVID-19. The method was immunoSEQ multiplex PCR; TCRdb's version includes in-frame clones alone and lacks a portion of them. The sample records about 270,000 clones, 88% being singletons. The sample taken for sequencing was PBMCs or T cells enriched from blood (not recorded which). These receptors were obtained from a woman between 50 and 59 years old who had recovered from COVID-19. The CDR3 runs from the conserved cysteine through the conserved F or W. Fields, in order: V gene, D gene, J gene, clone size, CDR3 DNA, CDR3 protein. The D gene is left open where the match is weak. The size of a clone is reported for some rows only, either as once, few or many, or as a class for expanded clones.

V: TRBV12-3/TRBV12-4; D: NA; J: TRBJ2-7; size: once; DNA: TGTGCCAGCAGCTACGACAGGCCCTACGAGCAGTACTTC; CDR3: CASSYDRPYEQYF
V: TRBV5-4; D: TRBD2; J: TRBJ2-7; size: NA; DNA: TGTGCCAGCAGCTTGGGGCTGACTAGCGGACTCTACGAGCAGTACTTC; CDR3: CASSLGLTSGLYEQYF
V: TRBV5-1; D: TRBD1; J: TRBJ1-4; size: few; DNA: TGCGCCAGCAGCTTGGAAGGGGGCCGTGAAAAACTGTTTTTT; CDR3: CASSLEGGREKLFF
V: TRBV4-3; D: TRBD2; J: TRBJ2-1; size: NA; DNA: TGCGCCAGCAGCCAAGATGTTGCGACTAGCGGGACGGATATGACTCAGTTCTTC; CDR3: CASSQDVATSGTDMTQFF
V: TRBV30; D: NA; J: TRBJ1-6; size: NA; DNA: TGTGCCTGGAGTAAACAGGGCTCTAATTCACCCCTCCACTTT; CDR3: CAWSKQGSNSPLHF
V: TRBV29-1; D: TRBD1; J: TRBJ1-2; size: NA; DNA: TGCAGCGTTCCCGGGACAGGGGGCGGCTACACCTTC; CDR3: CSVPGTGGGYTF
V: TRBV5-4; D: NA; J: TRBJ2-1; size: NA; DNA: TGTGCCAGCAGCTCCCAGACTTCGAGGGAGCAGTTCTTC; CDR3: CASSSQTSREQFF
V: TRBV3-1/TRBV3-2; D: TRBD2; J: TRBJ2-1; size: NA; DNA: TGTGCCAGCAGCCAATCCCCGGGGGGGGAGCGGGATTACAATGAGCAGTTCTTC; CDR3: CASSQSPGGERDYNEQFF
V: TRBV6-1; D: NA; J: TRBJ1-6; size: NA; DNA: TGTGCCAGCAGTGTCGGGGGTACTACCAATAATTCACCCCTCCACTTT; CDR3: CASSVGGTTNNSPLHF
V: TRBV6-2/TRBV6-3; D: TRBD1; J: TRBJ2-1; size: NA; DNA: TGTGCCAGCAGTAATCGACAGGGGACGAACAATGAGCAGTTCTTC; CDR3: CASSNRQGTNNEQFF
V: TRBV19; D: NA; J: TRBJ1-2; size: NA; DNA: TGTGCCAGTAGTATTCGGGGGGCAAGCTATGGCTACACCTTC; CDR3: CASSIRGASYGYTF
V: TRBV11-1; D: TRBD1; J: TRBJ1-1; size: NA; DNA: TGTGCCAGCAGCCACTCAAGGGACAGCGGAACCAAAGCTTTCTTT; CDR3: CASSHSRDSGTKAFF
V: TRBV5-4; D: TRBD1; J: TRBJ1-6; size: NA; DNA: TGTGCCAGCAGCATTCGGACAGGACAGAGGGCTTCACCCCTCCACTTT; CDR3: CASSIRTGQRASPLHF
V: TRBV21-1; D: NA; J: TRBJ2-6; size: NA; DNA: TGTGCCAGCAGCTCGCACAGACAGGGGAATTTCTCCTCGGGGGCCAACGTCCTGACTTTC; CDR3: CASSSHRQGNFSSGANVLTF
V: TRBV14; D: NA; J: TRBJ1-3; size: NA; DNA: TGTGCCAGCAGCCAAGTCTGGTACCGCGATCCTGGAAACACCATATATTTT; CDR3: CASSQVWYRDPGNTIYF
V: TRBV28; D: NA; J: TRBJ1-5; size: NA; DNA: TGTGCCAGCAACCCCGGGAGGATACCGCCCCAGCATTTT; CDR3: CASNPGRIPPQHF
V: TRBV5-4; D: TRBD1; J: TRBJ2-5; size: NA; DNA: TGTGCCAGCAGCGGGTGGACAGGGGGCCTGGAGACCCAGTACTTC; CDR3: CASSGWTGGLETQYF
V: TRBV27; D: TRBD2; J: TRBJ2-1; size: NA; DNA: TGTGCCAGCAGTCCGCCGGGACTAGCGGGAGACAATGAGCAGTTCTTC; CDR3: CASSPPGLAGDNEQFF
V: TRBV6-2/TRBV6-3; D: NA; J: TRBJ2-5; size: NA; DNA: TGTGCCAGCAGTTACTCAGGCAGGGTTGGAGAGACCCAGTACTTC; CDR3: CASSYSGRVGETQYF
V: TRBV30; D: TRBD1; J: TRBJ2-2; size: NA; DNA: TGTGCCTGGAGTCTCCCGGGACAGGGGATAGCGACGAACACCGGGGAGCTGTTTTTT; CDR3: CAWSLPGQGIATNTGELFF
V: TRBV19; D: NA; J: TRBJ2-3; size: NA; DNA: TGTGCCAGTAGTATGATCCCGGGTCAAAGAGGAGATACGCAGTATTTT; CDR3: CASSMIPGQRGDTQYF
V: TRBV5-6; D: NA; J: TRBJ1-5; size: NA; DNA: TGTGCCAGCAGCTTGGCAGGAGGTGGTTTCCAGCCCCAGCATTTT; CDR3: CASSLAGGGFQPQHF
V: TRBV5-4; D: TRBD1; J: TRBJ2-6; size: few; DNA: TGTGCCAGCAGCTCCACAGGGGGCCGTAGCCTTGGGGCCAACGTCCTGACTTTC; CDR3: CASSSTGGRSLGANVLTF
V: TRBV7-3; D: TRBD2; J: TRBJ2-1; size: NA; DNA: TGTGCCAGCAGCTTAGCGGGAGGCCCGAATGAGCAGTTCTTC; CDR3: CASSLAGGPNEQFF
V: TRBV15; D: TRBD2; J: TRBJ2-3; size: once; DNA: TGTGCCACCAGCAGAGATCGCCCCCTGGCTCTAGCGGGACACACAGATACGCAGTATTTT; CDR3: CATSRDRPLALAGHTDTQYF
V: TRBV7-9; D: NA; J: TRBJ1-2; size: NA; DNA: TGTGCCAGCAGCCATAACCAGGGGCACTATGGCTACACCTTC; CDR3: CASSHNQGHYGYTF
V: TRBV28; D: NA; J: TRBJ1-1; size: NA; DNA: TGTGCCAGCAGTAACAGGGCCATGAACACTGAAGCTTTCTTT; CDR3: CASSNRAMNTEAFF
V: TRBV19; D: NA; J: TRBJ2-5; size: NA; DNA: TGTGCCAGTAACCGCGGCAGGGTAAGAGAGACCCAGTACTTC; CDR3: CASNRGRVRETQYF
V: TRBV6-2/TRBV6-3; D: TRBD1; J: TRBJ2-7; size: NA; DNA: TGTGCCAGCAGTACGACAGGGGCCCCCTACGAGCAGTACTTC; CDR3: CASSTTGAPYEQYF
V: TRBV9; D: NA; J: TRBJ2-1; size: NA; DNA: TGTGCCAGCAGCGCCGGTCCCAATGAGCAGTTCTTC; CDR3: CASSAGPNEQFF
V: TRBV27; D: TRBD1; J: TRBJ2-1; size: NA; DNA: TGTGCCAGCGCAAGGACAGGGGATTACAATGAGCAGTTCTTC; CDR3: CASARTGDYNEQFF
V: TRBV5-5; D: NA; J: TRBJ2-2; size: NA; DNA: TGTGCCAGCAGCTTATTGAAAGAGGCGCAGGGATCCGGGGAGCTGTTTTTT; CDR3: CASSLLKEAQGSGELFF
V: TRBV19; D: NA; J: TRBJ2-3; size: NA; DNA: TGTGCCAGTAGAACAGGGATCCGTCCGGATACGCAGTATTTT; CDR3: CASRTGIRPDTQYF
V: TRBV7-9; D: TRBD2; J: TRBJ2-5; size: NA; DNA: TGTGCCAGCAGCTTAGAGGCTAGCGGGAGGGCCGGGGAGACCCAGTACTTC; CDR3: CASSLEASGRAGETQYF
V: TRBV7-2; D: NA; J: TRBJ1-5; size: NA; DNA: TGTGCCAGCAGCAAGAAATCAGGGGTTGGTCAGCCCCAGCATTTT; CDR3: CASSKKSGVGQPQHF
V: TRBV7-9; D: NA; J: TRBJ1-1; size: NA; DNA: TGTGCCAGCAGCTTAGGTAATATGAACACTGAAGCTTTCTTT; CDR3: CASSLGNMNTEAFF